A single T cell receptor (beta chain) is shown here with its context. Its antigen is unidentified. Per germline, CDR1 SGHNT and CDR2 YYREEE (reference sequence). The CDR3 is 14 residues long. Trimming cost V 0 bases and J 2 bases, with 9 bases left between them. These data are taken from a study of cytomegalovirus exposure and HLA in healthy donors. Study information: As released early, the data held 70 million to 95 million unique TCRs from HLA-typed donors.

PCR involved 60 Vbeta and 13 Jbeta primers. Method: immunoSEQ multiplex PCR; TCRdb's copy keeps in-frame clones and lacks some. The sample includes 100,000 to 150,000 clones, about four fifths of them seen just once. Whole-study findings and limits: Later on, an analysis found that several of the most significant clusters appeared to be linked to common viral pathogens, which included parvovirus B19. CMV serostatus was the sole immune exposure information available. Exclusion as indistinguishable affected some V segments, including TRBV6-2 and TRBV6-3.

The chain employs TRBV5-4 and TRBJ2-7; D possibly corresponds to TRBD2 (5 bases). Sequencing was done on a sample of PBMCs. The TCR was taken from a woman in her 40s in good health and CMV-seronegative. The CDR3 region has the DNA TGTGCCAGCAGCTTGGCGGGGAGCCCCTACGAGCAGTACTTC. Amino acids: CASSLAGSPYEQYF.